Reported below is one T cell receptor beta chain. No antigen is known for it. The data are from a study of glioma-infiltrating T cells after dendritic cell vaccination. Study-wide background: Dendritic cell vaccination trial patients had either newly diagnosed or recurrent glioblastoma.

This CDR3 contains 15 residues. V shed 5 bases, J shed 6 bases, and the junction held 5 bases outside the gene matches. Germline V gene sequence: CDR1 SGHRS, CDR2 YFSETQ. Before vaccination, two weeks after the third vaccination, and at progression, PBMC were collected. TCRdb keeps only in-frame clones here, not all; method: immunoSEQ multiplex PCR. The sample comprises around 58,000 clones, 75% to 90% of which are singletons, and over 8.5% rests with the top ten. General observations from the study: Few patients contributed both blood and tumor specimens.

The receptor's source is a human donor with glioblastoma. The chain recombines TRBV5-1 with TRBJ2-1; 13 nucleotides match TRBD2. Here the sequenced sample was blood, taken before dendritic cell vaccination. The CDR3 protein is CASSSRTSGSNEQFF. CDR3 nucleotide sequence: TGCGCCAGCAGTTCCCGGACTAGCGGGAGCAATGAGCAGTTCTTC.